The entry below gives a single TCR beta chain sequence along with its context. Its antigen is still unknown. No much larger clone exists at a distance of one base, and base qualities are not known. The sample originates from a study of CD8+ T cells in alopecia areata (dated by TCRdb to between 2018 and 2020). Study-level background: Treated patients were enrolled in an open-label pilot trial of oral tofacitinib at 5 to 10 mg twice daily for moderate-to-severe alopecia areata. Disease severity in treated patients was measured with the SALT score, which quantifies the percentage of affected scalp surface area. Clonality in the scalp was compared among normal scalp (n=4), patchy alopecia areata scalp (n=8), and alopecia totalis/universalis scalp (n=8). On the human side, TCRbeta sequencing was run on scalp tissue and on sorted CD4+ and CD8+ peripheral blood T cells from healthy controls and from alopecia areata patients with either patchy or totalis/universalis disease. High-throughput TCRbeta sequencing was used to examine T cell clonal expansion in alopecia areata in both the C3H/HeJ mouse model and human patients. immunoSEQ multiplex PCR using 35 Vbeta forward primers and 13 Jbeta reverse primers was used to amplify TCRbeta CDR3 regions. Tofacitinib was administered for 6 to 18 months, and 6 months of follow-up off drug were then conducted to assess delayed response and recurrence. Patients on tofacitinib were biopsied at baseline and after 4 and 24 weeks of treatment, and several of the patients also had a later scalp biopsy. RNA was obtained with the PAXgene miRNA kit for fixed scalp, the miRNeasy kit for PBMCs, and the RNeasy kit for mouse skin. On the study overall, not on this receptor specifically: Because the treated cohort was small and had just a single nonresponder, larger studies are needed to establish links between baseline CD8+ expansion and response. During tofacitinib treatment, many expanded lesional clones remained in scalp and blood, and this persistence may partly explain relapse after treatment is stopped. Lesional scalp, especially in alopecia totalis/universalis, showed higher clonality and more expanded CD8+ clones than normal scalp, suggesting antigenic drive. Compared with mice, TCR sequences shared between patients were less clear, possibly partly because of HLA diversity across the patient population. Scalp TCR repertoire analysis is complicated because resident alphabeta T cells in normal human skin are also sequenced, whereas mouse skin is dominated by gammadelta T cells. Tofacitinib significantly lowered scalp clonality and the number of expanded CD8+ clones among the top 100 scalp clones.

The library was obtained by the immunoSEQ multiplex PCR assay. RNA was extracted from all samples and reverse transcribed into cDNA, which served as template for TCR sequencing. First-strand cDNA was synthesized with SuperScript III using a 2:1 mix of oligo-dT and random hexamers. A synthetic immune receptor repertoire was used to measure amplification bias, and any remaining bias was corrected computationally. From the authors' description of their analysis: After raw reads were preprocessed to remove errors, the CDR3 was defined following IMGT conventions as running from the conserved cysteine to phenylalanine. Clonality was computed by normalizing Shannon entropy by log2 of the number of productive unique TCRs and subtracting the result from 1. Scalp TCRbeta sequences were cross-referenced with sorted blood CD4 and CD8 repertoires so that the CD4 or CD8 identity of scalp clones could be inferred. The source is immuneACCESS, and TCRdb retained only in-frame sequences with V and J called. Part of the clones is not carried over; for the studies checked, unresolved V genes explain less than half of this, and the remainder is unexplained. That table is the source of V, J and clone size, and D and trimming were worked out from the DNA. Within this sample are a few hundred thousand clones, with about 62% of them counted one time only. Clones ranked in the top ten supply 0.9% to 0.95% of the sample.

The CDR3 starts with the cysteine, ends with the phenylalanine, and has 17 residues. The CDR3 DNA has 51 bases and is translated from base 1. The junction shows trimming of 0 bases on V and 0 bases on J, plus 12 bases between the germline ends. CDR1 and CDR2, looked up from the germline V gene, are SGHRS and YFSETQ. Sample treatment or condition, as interpreted from the label and publication: oral pan-JAK inhibitor, 5-10 mg twice daily. Lesional scalp punch biopsies and peripheral blood were obtained from alopecia areata patients. PBMCs were isolated by density centrifugation and stained for CD3, CD4 and CD8, after which CD4+ and CD8+ T cells were sorted on a FACSAria.

This clonotype was obtained from a human donor with alopecia areata. The chain uses TRBV5-1 and TRBJ2-2; no D gene can be assigned with confidence. This sample comprised CD4+ T cells sorted from blood, obtained at approximately week 52, from a patient treated with tofacitinib. The nucleotides read TGCGCCAGCAGCTTGGGTGACCAGGTCTCGAACACCGGGGAGCTGTTTTTT. This translates into CASSLGDQVSNTGELFF.